This entry concerns a single TCR beta chain. The antigen is unknown. The data stem from a study of cytomegalovirus exposure and HLA in healthy donors. Study-level findings and limits: Sequencing likely generated an artifact that appeared as a cluster of highly shared sequence variants. A link between a missense DCLRE1C variant and TCR beta V- and J-gene trimming emerged from a later analysis. Data from an earlier analysis indicated that most TCR beta V segments were productive either about 87% or about 30% of the time. Reportedly, TCR beta sequences accurately predicted HLA-A and HLA-B alleles in most subjects.

Per germline, CDR1 SNHLY and CDR2 FYNNEI. CDR3 length: 14 amino acids. V dropped 4 bases and J dropped 0 bases, with 10 bases sitting between them. Primers for the PCR totalled 60 Vbeta and 13 Jbeta. Sequenced by immunoSEQ multiplex PCR; TCRdb stores in-frame clones only, minus some. The sample lists under 200,000 clones, roughly 77% occurring once. The chain couples TRBV2 to TRBJ2-7, with unresolved D. The sequenced material came from PBMCs. This receptor was taken from a woman aged 40 to 55 in good health and CMV-seropositive. The CDR3 sequence is CASSVGGSSYEQYF. CDR3 bases: TGTGCCAGCAGTGTTGGCGGTAGCTCCTACGAGCAGTACTTC.